This T cell receptor (beta chain) comes out of a study of blood T cell repertoires in COVID-19. In the study overall: Samples representing acute and convalescent COVID-19 were sourced from the United States, Italy and Spain. The analysed material was cDNA or gDNA that came from T cells, B-cell-depleted T cells, or PBMCs.

TCRdb keeps only in-frame clones here, not all; method: immunoSEQ multiplex PCR. The sample holds around 130,000 clones, roughly 86% seen once. Germline CDR1 and CDR2: SGHTA and FQGTGA. The ends were cut back, 1 base at V and 4 bases at J, with 7 bases in the middle. The CDR3 length is 14 residues. The sequenced material came from peripheral blood. This rearrangement joins TRBV7-3 to TRBJ2-2; D remains unclear. The source of this sequence is a human donor in a cohort sampled during active COVID-19. This CDR3 reads CASSLIGSTGELFF. The DNA for the CDR3 is TGTGCCAGCAGCTTAATTGGTAGCACCGGGGAGCTGTTTTTT.